What follows is one TCR beta chain and its context. The antigen remains undetermined. The data are from a study of T cells in Graves' hyperthyroidism and ophthalmopathy. Overall study results and limits: Most thyroid clonotypes expanded above 0.001 were also detected in blood. Classification by a 13 V-J model distinguished ophthalmopathy from stable hyperthyroidism.

RNA transcripts gave rise to amplified TCR beta CDR3 regions. Initially, a first-round RT-PCR of the TCR CDR3 employed the HTBI primer set. TCRdb analysed the multiplex PCR reads with MiXCR anew, one entry per CDR3 protein. The sample contains fewer than 650,000 distinct CDR3 sequences, 13% to 15% of which appear only once. The study based diagnoses on clinical symptoms, serum thyroxine and TRAb, thyroid ultrasound and orbital computed tomography. The CDR3 is 14 amino acids. Trimming removed 0 bases from V and 6 bases from J, with 12 bases in between. CDR1 LGHNA and CDR2 YSLEER come from the germline V gene.

This sequence originates from a woman in her late teens or twenties with Graves' ophthalmopathy. The rearrangement uses TRBV4-3 and TRBJ2-7; D possibly matches TRBD1 or TRBD2 (5 bases each). Sequences were obtained from blood. CDR3 bases: TGCGCCAGCAGCCAAGATGAGGGAAGGGGCGAGCAGTACTTC. As protein: CASSQDEGRGEQYF.